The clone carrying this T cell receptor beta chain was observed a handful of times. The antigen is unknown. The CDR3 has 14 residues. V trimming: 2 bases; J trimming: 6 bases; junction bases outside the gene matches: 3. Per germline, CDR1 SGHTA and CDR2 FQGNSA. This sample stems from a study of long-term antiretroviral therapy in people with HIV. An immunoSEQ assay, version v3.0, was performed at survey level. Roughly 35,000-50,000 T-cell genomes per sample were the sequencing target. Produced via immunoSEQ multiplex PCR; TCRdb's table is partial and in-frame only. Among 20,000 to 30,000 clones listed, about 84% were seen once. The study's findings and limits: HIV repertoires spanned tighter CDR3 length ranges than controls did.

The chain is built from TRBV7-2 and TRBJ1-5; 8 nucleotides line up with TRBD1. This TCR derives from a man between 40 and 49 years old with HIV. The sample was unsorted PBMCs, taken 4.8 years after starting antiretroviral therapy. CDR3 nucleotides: TGTGCCAGCAGCTTAACAACAGGGGGTCAGCCCCAGCATTTT. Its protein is CASSLTTGGQPQHF. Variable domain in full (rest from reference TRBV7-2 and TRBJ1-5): GAGVSQSPSNKVTEKGKDVELRCDPISGHTALYWYRQSLGQGLEFLIYFQGNSAPDKSGLPSDRFSAERTGGSVSTLTIQRTQQEDSAVYLCASSLTTGGQPQHFGDGTRLSIL.